This T cell receptor (beta chain) was identified during a study of molecular identifiers for immune sequencing clone quantification listed by TCRdb under 2018. For context, the study as a whole: In a replicate experiment, RNA from around 20,000 or 100,000 naive CD8 T cells was split into five aliquots, four of which were sequenced. CD8 T cells were used in a methods study to benchmark molecular-identifier clustering-based TCR repertoire sequencing (MIDCIRS) and TCR RNA copy counting.

This clonotype appeared a few times. Its recognized antigen is unknown. The sample holds no much larger clone one base away, and base qualities are not on file. Broader findings and caveats from the paper: Highly expanded clone sizes could be underestimated because identical TCR molecules may share a barcode. A single cell's worth of spiked-in Jurkat TCR RNA was reported detectable even among under 1.1 million naive CD8 T cells. In CMV-specific effector cells, over 99% of molecules were held by clones above 20 RNA copies, whereas under 1% of molecules were held by such clones in naive cells. Modeling gave about 3.2 recovered TCR RNA copies per cell versus about 10 by digital PCR, implying about 30% capture efficiency. The naive libraries included spiked-in Jurkat TCR RNA (fewer than 11 copies' worth), and this Jurkat TCR RNA is not part of the donor repertoire. When barcode sub-clustering was omitted, TCR diversity was inflated by chimeric consensus sequences, with chimeras reaching as high as 47%.

The method was PCR. TCRdb names Illumina HiSeq 4000 as the instrument used. Bulk TCR libraries were prepared as previously described, using TCR primers listed in Table S5. Purification of total RNA was performed with the Qiagen AllPrep DNA/RNA kit. Before analysis, reads from multiple sequencing runs of the same library were pooled. Per the authors' processing: Reads were retained only if the reads had an exact TCR constant sequence, and the retained reads were trimmed to 150 nt and grouped according to their 12-nt molecular barcodes. Reads in each barcode group were sub-clustered using a 15% Levenshtein threshold, and a quality-weighted consensus sequence was built for each RNA molecule. Non-functional sequences were discarded, and so were lower-count sequences lying one edit away from another sequence. Barcode sub-clusters with fewer than 20% of the maximum read count were removed, based on fitting two negative binomial distributions. TCRdb's own reprocessing of the public reads used fastp at Q25 and MiXCR and kept productive beta chains. Here each entry gathers all rows of one CDR3 protein and keeps the most common genes and DNA. What appears here as the V and J calls and clone size reflects TCRdb's work, not the paper's. This sample comprises under 600,000 distinct CDR3 sequences, 20% to 25% of them detected only once. Together, the top ten hold 0.65% to 0.95% of the sample.

Naive CD8 T cell libraries were made from roughly 18,000 to 920,000 sorted cells using 10%, 30% or 50% of purified RNA. Naive CD8 T cells were FACS-sorted as CD8+CD4-CCR7+CD45RA+ on a BD FACSAria II into RLT Plus buffer. Detection sensitivity was tested by spiking Jurkat RNA equal to fewer than twelve TCR copies' worth into samples containing roughly 18,000-1,000,000 naive CD8 T cells. Enrichment of CD8 T cells was done with RosetteSep CD8+ T Cell Enrichment Cocktail plus Ficoll-Paque, and ACK red cell lysis came afterward. Based on the germline V gene (reference sequence), the CDR1 and CDR2 sequences are SEHNR and FQNEAQ. The germline ends are 7 bases apart after V is trimmed by 1 base and J by 4 bases. From the cysteine through the phenylalanine, the CDR3 covers 13 amino acids. The CDR3 DNA has 39 bases and is translated from base 1.

The V and J genes are TRBV7-9 and TRBJ1-2; the D gene identity is not certain. The receptor comes from a human donor in good health. Some libraries in this study had Jurkat cell RNA spiked in. The material sequenced was naive CD8+ T cells from blood, with Jurkat cell RNA spiked in. What the cell subset or site label conveys for this sample: FACS-sorted CD8+CD4-CCR7+CD45RA+ naive T cells. The CDR3 amino acid sequence is: CASSLVKGYGYTF. The DNA is as follows: TGTGCCAGCAGCTTAGTAAAGGGCTATGGCTACACCTTC.